One sample yielded the 32 T cell receptor beta chains listed below, sequenced in a study of blood T cells in healthy people across ages. A second PCR, run for roughly 7 to 11 cycles, used a sample-barcoded 5' primer plus a J-beta primer mix. Each CDR3 protein gets one entry after TCRdb re-called the 5' RACE reads with MiXCR. Of 630,000 or so distinct CDR3 sequences in the sample, about 28% are singletons; the top ten hold approximately 15%. Sequenced material: blood. The receptors stem from a woman aged 80 or over in good health.

Turning to this clonotype: This clone may be a read error of a much larger clone one base away. Here the CDR3 reads CSIPIPWGSEAFF. The DNA of the CDR3 is TGCAGCATTCCTATACCATGGGGCTCTGAAGCTTTCTTT. V usage is TRBV29-1 and J usage is TRBJ1-1; D may be TRBD1 (5 bases). The V gene lost 8 bases and the J gene lost 6 bases, with 19 bases spanning the gap. The germline gives CDR1 SQVTM, CDR2 ANQGSEA. The CDR3 sequence is 13 residues long.

The genes are TRBV7-3 and TRBJ2-2, with a tentative D call TRBD1 (6 bases). The V end lost 3 bases, the J end lost 5 bases, and 13 bases lay between the germline ends. Germline V gene lookup returns CDR1 SGHTA and CDR2 FQGTGA. CDR3 length: 15 amino acids. CDR3: CASSFGRGRTGELFF. The CDR3 DNA reads TGTGCCAGCAGCTTCGGCAGGGGAAGAACCGGGGAGCTGTTTTTT.

On this clonotype itself: A much more abundant neighbour one base away suggests this may be a read error. The missing conserved phenylalanine or tryptophan at the end of this CDR3 makes a read error likely. The V gene is TRBV18, the J gene TRBJ2-7; 9 nucleotides line up with TRBD1. This CDR3 has 16 amino acids. Trimming removed 0 bases from V and 3 bases from J; junction bases left unmatched: 6. Looked up from germline, CDR1 is KGHSH and CDR2 is LQKENI. CDR3 nucleotide sequence: TGTGCCAGCTCACCACCGTCGGGACAGGGTTACTACGAGCAGTACTGC. It specifies CASSPPSGQGYYEQYC.

Comment on this clonotype: This clone may be a read error of a much larger clone one base away. The chain uses TRBV12-3 or TRBV12-4 and TRBJ1-4; D is unclear. This CDR3 comprises 13 residues. In DNA, the CDR3 is TGTGCCAGCCGTTTCCGGGGAAATGAAAAACTGTTTTTT. Protein sequence: CASRFRGNEKLFF.

There are many counts of this clonotype. CDR3 DNA sequence: TGTGCCAGCAGCCCACAGCCCCTAGCGGGGCGGAACAATGAGCAGTTCTTC. Its protein product is CASSPQPLAGRNNEQFF. V usage is TRBV7-3 and J usage is TRBJ2-1; 9 nucleotides agree with TRBD2. This CDR3 comprises 17 residues. From germline, CDR1 is SGHTA and CDR2 FQGTGA. J lost 5 bases, V lost 5 bases, and 13 bases had no gene match.

In this sample, this clonotype turned up many times. CDR3 sequence reads: CASSYSGTGPYEQYF. DNA for the CDR3: TGTGCCAGCAGTTACTCCGGGACAGGGCCCTACGAGCAGTACTTC. The V and J genes are TRBV5-8 and TRBJ2-7, with 9 bases lining up with TRBD1. V gave up 5 bases and J gave up 2 bases; unmatched junction bases: 8. Germline values: CDR1 SGHTS, CDR2 YDEGEE. The CDR3 sequence is 15 residues long.

This sequence joins TRBV6-5 and TRBJ1-5, with D unresolved. Germline lookup yields CDR1 MNHEY and CDR2 SVGAGI. V was cut by 0 bases and J by 1 base, with 7 bases left in between. This CDR3 contains 15 residues. The chain's CDR3 is CASSYSIDSNQPQHF. In DNA, the CDR3 is TGTGCCAGCAGTTACTCGATAGACAGCAATCAGCCCCAGCATTTT.

This clonotype has just a few counts. This chain joins TRBV20-1 and TRBJ2-2, with D perhaps matching TRBD1 or TRBD2 (6 bases each). CDR3 length equals 14 residues. Germline V gene lookup returns CDR1 DFQATT and CDR2 SNEGSKA (reference sequence). Deletions cut 6 bases from V and 4 bases from J, with 15 bases between. CDR3 in DNA: TGCAGTGCAGAGGGGGGAAAACGCACCGGGGAGCTGTTTTTT. It yields the protein CSAEGGKRTGELFF.

The gene calls are TRBV13 and TRBJ1-1; D is possibly TRBD1 (6 bases). The germline V gene has CDR1 PRHDT and CDR2 FYEKMQ (reference sequence). Deletions cut 4 bases from V and 1 base from J, with 16 bases between. The CDR3 runs 16 residues. The CDR3 is CASSSRLTGSNTEAFF. The DNA of the CDR3 is TGTGCCAGCAGCTCCCGCCTGACAGGTTCGAACACTGAAGCTTTCTTT.

This rearrangement joins TRBV5-1 to TRBJ2-1; 9 bases are shared with TRBD2. Germline assignment: CDR1 SGHRS and CDR2 YFSETQ. V was clipped by 4 bases and J by 6 bases; unmatched bases: 8. The CDR3 has 15 amino acids. The CDR3 is CASSRLAGVGNEQFF. The CDR3, as DNA: TGCGCCAGCAGCCGTTTAGCGGGAGTCGGCAATGAGCAGTTCTTC.

The chain combines TRBV20-1 with TRBJ1-1, with 10 bases aligning to TRBD1. The germline V gene has CDR1 DFQATT and CDR2 SNEGSKA (reference sequence). V lost 6 bases, J lost 6 bases, and 1 base stayed unmatched. The CDR3 is made up of 11 amino acids. CDR3 region: CSAGTGAEAFF. The CDR3 bases are TGCAGTGCCGGGACAGGGGCTGAAGCTTTCTTT.

This chain connects TRBV20-1 to TRBJ1-1, with D possibly matching TRBD1 (5 bases). The V gene's germline CDR1 is DFQATT and CDR2 SNEGSKA (reference sequence). CDR3 length: 12 amino acids. V was pared by 3 bases and J by 3 bases, with 8 bases between. The CDR3 region is CSASKGDTEAFF. CDR3 bases: TGCAGTGCTAGTAAAGGGGACACTGAAGCTTTCTTT.

This chain connects TRBV7-3 to TRBJ2-1; D remains ambiguous. The J call may be mistaken, given a closer DNA end match to TRBJ2-7. Germline V lookup: CDR1 SGHTA, CDR2 FQGTGA. The CDR3 spans 15 residues. CDR3 DNA sequence: TGTGCCAGCAGCTTACGTGGGGATCCATACAATGAGCAGTACTTC. Its protein is CASSLRGDPYNEQYF.

This clonotype was recorded only once. The chain carries TRBV5-1 and TRBJ2-2; 9 nucleotides agree with TRBD1. The CDR3 is made up of 14 amino acids. Looked up from germline, CDR1 is SGHRS and CDR2 is YFSETQ. The V gene end was trimmed by 4 bases and the J gene end by 7 bases; junction bases not matched to a gene: 5. The CDR3 loop is CASSPGTGIGELFF. The DNA of the CDR3 is TGCGCCAGCAGCCCCGGGACAGGGATCGGGGAGCTGTTTTTT. Variable domain in full (rest from reference TRBV5-1 and TRBJ2-2): KAGVTQTPRYLIKTRGQQVTLSCSPISGHRSVSWYQQTPGQGLQFLFEYFSETQRNKGNFPGRFSGRQFSNSRSEMNVSTLELGDSALYLCASSPGTGIGELFFGEGSRLTVL.

This clonotype was observed many times. J is TRBJ1-5 and V is TRBV20-1, with 10 bases that match TRBD1. The CDR3 is 14 amino acids. V lost 4 bases and J lost 6; bases outside the gene matches: 6. CDR1 and CDR2 from the germline V gene are DFQATT and SNEGSKA (reference sequence). CDR3 nucleotides: TGCAGTGCTATAGGACAGGGGGAGGGTCAGCCCCAGCATTTT. Its translation is CSAIGQGEGQPQHF.

This clonotype was observed many times. The chain links TRBV5-1 to TRBJ1-4, with D hard to call. Germline CDR1 reads SGHRS; CDR2 reads YFSETQ. V lost 0 bases and J lost 8, with 11 bases in between. There are 14 residues in the CDR3. The chain's CDR3 is CASSLEPAREKLFF. CDR3 nucleotides: TGCGCCAGCAGCTTGGAACCAGCCCGGGAAAAACTGTTTTTT.

This chain links TRBV20-1 with TRBJ2-5; 7 bases fit TRBD2. The end of the DNA is better explained by TRBJ2-7, so the J call may be wrong. The CDR3 loop spans 15 amino acids. Germline CDR1 is DFQATT and CDR2 is SNEGSKA (reference sequence). CDR3 nucleotides: TGCAGTGCTAGAGATCGAGACGGGAGGCTGTACGAGCAGTACTTC. Its protein product is CSARDRDGRLYEQYF.

The V and J genes are TRBV11-3 and TRBJ2-1, with 9 bases aligning to TRBD1. Germline assignment: CDR1 SGHNT and CDR2 YENEEA. This CDR3 has 14 residues. Trimming cost V 4 bases and J 9 bases; bases outside gene matches: 7. This CDR3 reads CASSSRTGDSEQFF. The CDR3 DNA sequence: TGTGCCAGCAGCTCAAGGACAGGGGATAGTGAGCAGTTCTTC.

J is TRBJ2-5 and V is TRBV24-1; D is ambiguous. TRBJ2-7 explains the end of the DNA better; the J call may be wrong. Per the germline V gene, CDR1 is KGHDR and CDR2 is SFDVKD. The CDR3 is 15 amino acids. The CDR3 bases are TGTGCCACCAGTGATTTTAGCCCTCCACCGGACGAGCAGTACTTC. It encodes CATSDFSPPPDEQYF.

Ten or more counts support this clonotype. J is TRBJ2-7 and V is TRBV6-5, with 7 bases that match TRBD1. Germline V gene lookup returns CDR1 MNHEY and CDR2 SVGAGI. V gave up 6 bases and J gave up 1 base; unmatched junction bases: 3. The CDR3 is 13 amino acids. In DNA, the CDR3 is TGTGCCAGCAGGAAGGGACAGTCCTACGAGCAGTACTTC. Amino acid sequence: CASRKGQSYEQYF.

This clonotype came up many times. This chain links TRBV4-1 with TRBJ2-5; TRBD1 aligns across 8 bases. V gave up 0 bases and J gave up 4 bases; unmatched junction bases: 4. In germline, CDR1 is MGHRA, CDR2 YSYEKL. This CDR3 is built from 15 residues. This chain's CDR3 is CASSQDGTGGETQYF. The DNA for the CDR3 is TGCGCCAGCAGCCAAGATGGAACAGGGGGAGAGACCCAGTACTTC.

The chain combines TRBV7-3 with TRBJ2-7; D is unresolved. The CDR3 is 13 residues long. Germline values: CDR1 SGHTA, CDR2 FQGTGA. V was pared by 2 bases and J by 7 bases, with 12 bases between. DNA for the CDR3: TGTGCCAGCAGCTTACTTGGCGGCGTGGAGCAGTACTTC. This codes for CASSLLGGVEQYF.

This clonotype was counted at least ten times. The J gene is TRBJ2-1, the V gene TRBV11-2; no clear D gene. Germline V gene lookup returns CDR1 SGHAT and CDR2 FQNNGV. The length of the CDR3 is 18 residues. V was clipped by 4 bases and J by 0 bases, with 19 bases between them. CDR3 DNA sequence: TGTGCCAGCAGCTCGCCTTACGATTTGTTAAGCTCCTACAATGAGCAGTTCTTC. Its protein product is CASSSPYDLLSSYNEQFF.

This clonotype was detected a few times. This chain's CDR3 is CASSFDGDGELFF. CDR3 nucleotide sequence: TGCGCCAGCAGCTTTGATGGGGACGGGGAGCTGTTTTTT. The chain combines TRBV5-1 with TRBJ2-2; D gene ambiguous. The CDR3 is made up of 13 amino acids. Trimming took 2 bases from V and 7 from J, leaving 9 bases between them. Germline CDR1 and CDR2: SGHRS and YFSETQ.

This sequence joins TRBV7-2 and TRBJ2-7; no clear D. In germline, CDR1 is SGHTA, CDR2 FQGNSA. The CDR3 totals 11 residues. V was trimmed by 7 bases and J by 3 bases, leaving 7 bases between them. CDR3 sequence reads: CASNFSYEQYF. CDR3 DNA sequence: TGTGCCAGCAACTTTAGCTACGAGCAGTACTTC. The full variable domain, in which reference TRBV7-2 and TRBJ2-7 provide the parts outside the CDR3, is GAGVSQSPSNKVTEKGKDVELRCDPISGHTALYWYRQSLGQGLEFLIYFQGNSAPDKSGLPSDRFSAERTGGSVSTLTIQRTQQEDSAVYLCASNFSYEQYFGPGTRLTVT.

The rearrangement uses TRBV19 and TRBJ1-1; maybe TRBD1 (6 bases). V was pared by 3 bases and J by 4 bases, with 12 bases between. CDR3 length equals 14 residues. Germline CDR1 LNHDA, CDR2 SQIVND (reference sequence). The CDR3 loop is CASSISGAGTEAFF. The CDR3 nucleotides read TGTGCCAGTAGTATTTCGGGGGCCGGCACTGAAGCTTTCTTT.

This clonotype was counted once. This CDR3 is missing its conserved last phenylalanine or tryptophan, likely due to a read error. V usage is TRBV20-1 and J usage is TRBJ1-6; possible D gene TRBD1, 5 bases. The CDR3 contains 14 residues. CDR1 and CDR2 (germline): DFQATT, SNEGSKA (reference sequence). With 4 bases removed from V and 0 bases from J, the gap between germline ends came to 7 bases. CDR3 protein: CSAIGASYNSPLHI. The DNA of the CDR3 is TGCAGTGCTATTGGGGCCTCCTATAATTCACCCCTCCACATT.

This clonotype showed up many times. This rearrangement joins TRBV20-1 to TRBJ1-2; D gene ambiguous. CDR1 and CDR2 from the germline V gene are DFQATT and SNEGSKA (reference sequence). The V end lost 3 bases, the J end lost 2 bases, and 7 bases lay between the germline ends. This CDR3 has 12 amino acids. The CDR3 loop is CSASLDNYGYTF. The CDR3 DNA reads TGCAGTGCTAGTTTGGACAACTATGGCTACACCTTC.

In this sample, this clonotype turned up many times. V and J are TRBV7-9 and TRBJ2-1; D is perhaps TRBD1 or TRBD2 (5 bases each). The V end lost 4 bases, the J end lost 0 bases, and 13 bases lay between the germline ends. Germline V lookup: CDR1 SEHNR, CDR2 FQNEAQ (reference sequence). The CDR3 totals 16 residues. CDR3 residues: CASSSTGQGSYNEQFF. In nucleotides, the CDR3 is TGTGCCAGCAGCTCTACGGGGCAGGGCTCCTACAATGAGCAGTTCTTC.

For this clonotype: One end of the junction is discordant with germline, which a read error may explain. The V call is TRBV6-5, the J call TRBJ1-1; D not resolved. The germline gives CDR1 MNHEY, CDR2 SVGAGI. This CDR3 is 15 amino acids long. This CDR3 is CASRDAGIGYTGAFF. The DNA for the CDR3 is TGTGCCAGCAGAGATGCCGGGATCGGGTACACTGGAGCTTTCTTT.

This clonotype was counted many times. The CDR3 is CASSAGHLHYEQYF. The CDR3, as DNA: TGTGCCAGCAGCGCAGGACACCTCCACTACGAGCAGTACTTC. The chain is built from TRBV7-9 and TRBJ2-7, with D possibly matching TRBD1 (5 bases). From germline, CDR1 is SEHNR and CDR2 FQNEAQ (reference sequence). The V end was cut by 5 bases, the J end by 3 bases, with 14 bases between. This CDR3 is 14 amino acids long. Based on the CDR3 plus reference TRBV7-9 and TRBJ2-7, the full variable domain is DTGVSQNPRHKITKRGQNVTFRCDPISEHNRLYWYRQTLGQGPEFLTYFQNEAQLEKSRLLSDRFSAERPKGSFSTLEIQRTEQGDSAMYLCASSAGHLHYEQYFGPGTRLTVT.

This chain links TRBV7-9 with TRBJ1-2; 9 nucleotides align to TRBD1. V shed 4 bases, J shed 7 bases, and the junction held 7 bases outside the gene matches. CDR1 and CDR2 (germline): SEHNR, FQNEAQ (reference sequence). There are 14 residues in the CDR3. CDR3 nucleotides: TGTGCCAGCAGCTCTCAGGGACAGGGATTTGGCTACACCTTC. This gives the protein CASSSQGQGFGYTF.